This T cell receptor (beta chain) was found in a study of beta chain features in type 1 diabetes. Study summary: Healthy donors and patients had similar age, gender and cell yields.

With respect to this clone: Its antigen is not identified.

V dropped 4 bases and J dropped 5 bases, with 18 bases sitting between them. Germline values: CDR1 SGHRS, CDR2 YFSETQ. CDR3 length equals 16 residues. Study outcomes and limitations: Patients with Type 1 diabetes showed moderately but significantly shorter TCRB CDR3s in all four CD4+ subsets. Patients showed naive, central memory and Treg TCRB repertoires that appeared more similar than those of healthy donors. Insertion counts at VDJ junctions were lower in type 1 diabetes patients, who also showed more deletions there.

Expressed TCRB transcripts were sequenced after all isolated RNA was converted to cDNA. Sequencing used immunoSEQ multiplex PCR; TCRdb keeps in-frame clones, though not all of them. The table has about 120,000 clones, around 16% seen once. Via CD45RO/CCR7/CD25/CD127/CD95/CD27, cells of the CD4+ naive, central memory, regulatory and stem cell-like memory subsets were sorted. Sequencing was done on a sample of central memory CD4+ T cells from blood. The TCR originated in a man aged 18-30 years with type 1 diabetes. This rearrangement joins TRBV5-1 to TRBJ2-2; a weak D match, TRBD1 (6 bases). The CDR3 reads CASSLQTGRGTGELFF. In nucleotides, the CDR3 is TGCGCCAGCAGCCTGCAGACAGGAAGGGGAACCGGGGAGCTGTTTTTT.